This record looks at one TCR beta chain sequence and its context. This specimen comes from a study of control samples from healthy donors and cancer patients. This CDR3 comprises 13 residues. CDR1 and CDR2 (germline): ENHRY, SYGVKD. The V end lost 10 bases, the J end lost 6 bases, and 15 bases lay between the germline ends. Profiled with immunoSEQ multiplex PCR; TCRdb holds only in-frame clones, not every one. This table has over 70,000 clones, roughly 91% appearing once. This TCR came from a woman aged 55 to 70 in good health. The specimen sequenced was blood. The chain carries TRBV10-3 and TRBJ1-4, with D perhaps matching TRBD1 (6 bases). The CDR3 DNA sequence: TGTGCCACTGGATGGGACACCTATGAAAAACTGTTTTTT. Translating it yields CATGWDTYEKLFF.